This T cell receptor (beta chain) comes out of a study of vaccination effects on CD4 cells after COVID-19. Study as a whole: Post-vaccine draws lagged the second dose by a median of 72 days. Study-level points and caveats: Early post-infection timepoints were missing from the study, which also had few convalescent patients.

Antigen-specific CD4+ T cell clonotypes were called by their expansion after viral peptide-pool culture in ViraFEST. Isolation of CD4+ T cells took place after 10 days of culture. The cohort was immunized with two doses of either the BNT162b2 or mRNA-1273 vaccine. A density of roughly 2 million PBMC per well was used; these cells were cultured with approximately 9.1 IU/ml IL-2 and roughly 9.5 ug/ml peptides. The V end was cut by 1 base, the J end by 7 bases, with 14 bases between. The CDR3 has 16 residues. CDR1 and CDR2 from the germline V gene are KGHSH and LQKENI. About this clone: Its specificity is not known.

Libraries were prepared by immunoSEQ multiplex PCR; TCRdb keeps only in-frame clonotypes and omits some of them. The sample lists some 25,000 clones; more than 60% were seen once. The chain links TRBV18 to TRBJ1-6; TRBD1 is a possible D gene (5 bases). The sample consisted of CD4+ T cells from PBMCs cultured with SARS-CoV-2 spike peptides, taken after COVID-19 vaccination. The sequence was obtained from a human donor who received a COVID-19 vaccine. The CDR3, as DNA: TGTGCCAGCTCACCACTTCACATACAGGAGAATTCACCCCTCCACTTT. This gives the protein CASSPLHIQENSPLHF.